Listed below are T cell receptor beta chains from one sample, sequenced in a study of T cell responses to AZD1222 COVID-19 vaccine. Clones were sequenced by immunoSEQ multiplex PCR, and TCRdb holds only the in-frame ones, with some missing. This sample carries 150,000 or so clones, 90% to 95% of them seen once, and the ten largest clones take approximately 0.6%. Sequenced material: peripheral blood, taken on day 0 of AZD1222 vaccination. Source of these receptors: an adult in good health. The CDR3 runs from the conserved cysteine through the conserved F or W. The D gene is left open where the match is weak. Clone size is stated in some rows and not others, as once, few, many or a class when expanded.

TRBJ2-1 TRBV5-1 TRBD2 NA CASSLASLGGSGRTNEQFF TGCGCCAGCAGCTTGGCTTCCCTAGGAGGTAGCGGGAGGACCAATGAGCAGTTCTTC
TRBJ1-5 TRBV18 NA NA CASSRRQASNQPQHF TGTGCCAGCTCTCGAAGACAGGCATCCAATCAGCCCCAGCATTTT
TRBJ1-2 TRBV5-4 NA NA CASSLGGDIDGYTF TGTGCCAGCAGCTTGGGGGGGGATATCGATGGCTACACCTTC
TRBJ2-1 TRBV10-1 NA NA CASSEFPGSNEQFF TGCGCCAGCAGTGAGTTCCCAGGGTCCAATGAGCAGTTCTTC
TRBJ2-1 TRBV13 TRBD2 NA CASSVTSGRPNEQFF TGTGCCAGCAGCGTCACTAGCGGGAGGCCCAATGAGCAGTTCTTC
TRBJ1-1 TRBV18 TRBD1 NA CASSETGARTEAFF TGTGCCAGCTCAGAAACAGGGGCTCGGACTGAAGCTTTCTTT
TRBJ2-3 TRBV5-1 TRBD2 NA CASSFFLAGNPADTQYF TGCGCCAGCAGCTTCTTCTTAGCGGGAAACCCTGCGGATACGCAGTATTTT
TRBJ2-7 TRBV7-8 NA NA CASSRDGPSYEQYF TGTGCCAGCAGCCGGGACGGGCCATCCTACGAGCAGTACTTC
TRBJ1-2 TRBV9 TRBD1 NA CASSSPGQHYGYTF TGTGCCAGCAGCTCACCGGGACAGCACTATGGCTACACCTTC
TRBJ2-2 TRBV7-9 NA NA CASSFSQGTGGELFF TGTGCCAGCAGCTTTTCGCAGGGGACGGGCGGGGAGCTGTTTTTT
TRBJ2-1 TRBV5-6 TRBD1 NA CASSFGTGDYEQFF TGTGCCAGCAGCTTCGGGACAGGGGATTATGAGCAGTTCTTC
TRBJ2-1 TRBV5-1 NA NA CASSLSSYNEQFF TGCGCCAGCAGCTTGAGCTCCTACAATGAGCAGTTCTTC
TRBJ1-3 TRBV5-6 NA NA CASSPPNRERITGNTIYF TGTGCCAGCAGCCCCCCAAACAGGGAGAGGATAACTGGAAACACCATATATTTT
TRBJ1-1 TRBV27 NA NA CASSFGVGNTEAFF TGTGCCAGCAGCTTCGGGGTGGGAAACACTGAAGCTTTCTTT
TRBJ2-7 TRBV7-6 NA NA CASSLRVLGEQYF TGTGCCAGCAGCTTAAGGGTCCTGGGGGAGCAGTACTTC
TRBJ2-7 TRBV9 NA NA CASSPEAVLYEQYF TGTGCCAGCAGCCCGGAGGCAGTCCTCTACGAGCAGTACTTC
TRBJ1-5 TRBV7-2 NA NA CASSLDQGWGNQPQHF TGTGCCAGCAGCTTAGACCAGGGATGGGGCAATCAGCCCCAGCATTTT
TRBJ1-4 TRBV5-4 NA NA CASSMGGANEKLFF TGTGCCAGCAGCATGGGAGGGGCTAATGAAAAACTGTTTTTT
TRBJ1-5 TRBV4-2 NA once CASSQLNRDQPQHF TGTGCCAGCAGCCAACTCAACAGGGATCAGCCCCAGCATTTT
TRBJ1-5 TRBV3-1/TRBV3-2 NA once CASSQDFTAHQPQHF TGTGCCAGCAGCCAAGATTTTACAGCTCATCAGCCCCAGCATTTT
TRBJ2-1 TRBV20-1 TRBD2 NA CSASRSLAGANEQFF TGCAGTGCTAGTCGGTCCCTAGCGGGAGCTAATGAGCAGTTCTTC
TRBJ2-7 TRBV5-4 NA NA CASAGQSSYEQYF TGTGCCAGTGCGGGCCAGAGCTCCTACGAGCAGTACTTC
TRBJ2-1 TRBV30 NA NA CAWSPHGYNEQFF TGTGCCTGGAGTCCCCATGGGTACAATGAGCAGTTCTTC
TRBJ1-2 TRBV29-1 NA few CSVEGGGGYTF TGCAGCGTTGAAGGGGGCGGTGGCTACACCTTC
TRBJ1-5 TRBV9 TRBD1 NA CASSVAGDRDQPQHF TGTGCCAGCAGCGTAGCAGGGGACAGGGACCAGCCCCAGCATTTT
TRBJ1-4 TRBV18 NA NA CASSLSGLNEKLFF TGTGCCAGCTCATTGTCCGGTCTTAATGAAAAACTGTTTTTT
TRBJ1-5 TRBV30 TRBD1 NA CAWSGQGARQPQHF TGTGCCTGGAGTGGACAGGGGGCCCGTCAGCCCCAGCATTTT
TRBJ2-5 TRBV29-1 TRBD2 NA CSVGEGETQYF TGCAGCGTTGGGGAGGGGGAGACCCAGTACTTC
TRBJ1-1 TRBV27 NA NA CASSGRVVTEAFF TGTGCCAGCAGTGGGAGGGTGGTCACTGAAGCTTTCTTT
TRBJ1-2 TRBV6-4 NA NA CASSEAAGGSGYTF TGTGCCAGCAGTGAAGCAGCCGGGGGGTCTGGCTACACCTTC
TRBJ1-1 TRBV4-1 NA NA CASSPSRSGEAFF TGCGCCAGCAGCCCCTCTCGGTCGGGCGAAGCTTTCTTT
TRBJ2-5 TRBV3-1/TRBV3-2 TRBD2 once CASSSGTSGRAVETQYF TGTGCCAGCAGCTCCGGGACTAGCGGGAGGGCCGTAGAGACCCAGTACTTC
TRBJ1-6 TRBV25-1 NA NA CASSGGRGRPYSPLHF TGTGCCAGCAGTGGAGGGAGAGGACGGCCTTATTCACCCCTCCACTTT
TRBJ1-4 TRBV28 NA NA CASSLPYEKLFF TGTGCCAGCAGTCTACCCTATGAAAAACTGTTTTTT
TRBJ2-7 TRBV2 NA NA CASSRVPSSYEQYF TGTGCCAGCAGTCGGGTCCCCAGCTCCTACGAGCAGTACTTC
TRBJ2-3 TRBV2 NA NA CASILMDTQYF TGTGCCAGCATACTAATGGATACGCAGTATTTT
TRBJ2-5 TRBV7-9 TRBD1 NA CASSTGGHETQYF TGTGCCAGCAGCACAGGGGGTCACGAGACCCAGTACTTC
TRBJ2-7 TRBV12-5 NA NA CASAPTFYEQYF TGTGCTAGTGCTCCCACCTTCTACGAGCAGTACTTC
TRBJ1-2 TRBV5-4 TRBD1 NA CASSSRQGDGYTF TGTGCCAGCAGCTCCAGACAGGGGGATGGCTACACCTTC
TRBJ1-2 TRBV6-5 TRBD1 NA CASIGQGTSYYGYTF TGTGCCAGCATAGGACAGGGTACGAGTTACTATGGCTACACCTTC
TRBJ1-1 TRBV2 NA NA CASSELGGTAFF TGTGCCAGCAGTGAGCTGGGAGGTACAGCTTTCTTT
TRBJ1-6 TRBV6-5 NA NA CAGGRGVSYNSPLHF TGTGCCGGGGGCAGGGGAGTCTCCTATAATTCACCCCTCCACTTT
TRBJ2-5 TRBV30 NA NA CAWSEGGETQYF TGTGCCTGGAGTGAGGGGGGCGAGACCCAGTACTTC
TRBJ1-2 TRBV6-6 NA NA CASSTQSGQRNYGYTF TGTGCCAGCAGTACGCAATCTGGACAGCGCAACTATGGCTACACCTTC
TRBJ2-3 TRBV28 NA NA CASSLKSWEGDTQYF TGTGCCAGCAGTTTAAAATCCTGGGAAGGAGATACGCAGTATTTT
TRBJ2-6 TRBV7-3 NA NA CASSTLPPVTGANVLTF TGTGCCAGCAGCACTCTACCCCCGGTGACTGGGGCCAACGTCCTGACTTTC
TRBJ2-3 TRBV5-4 NA NA CASSLFLGGSFTDTQYF TGTGCCAGCAGCTTGTTCCTGGGAGGCTCCTTCACAGATACGCAGTATTTT
TRBJ2-3 TRBV5-1 NA NA CASSVSRVTDTQYF TGCGCCAGCAGCGTTAGTAGAGTCACAGATACGCAGTATTTT
TRBJ1-6 TRBV4-2 NA NA CASSQGSGSPLHF TGTGCCAGCAGCCAAGGGAGTGGTTCACCCCTCCACTTT
TRBJ1-1 TRBV28 NA NA CASSSGVVAFF TGTGCCAGCAGTTCCGGAGTCGTCGCTTTCTTT
TRBJ1-1 TRBV7-2 TRBD1 NA CASSLGRDSEAFF TGTGCCAGCAGCTTAGGCAGGGACAGTGAAGCTTTCTTT
TRBJ2-7 TRBV10-3 NA NA CAIRLGPPNSYEQYF TGTGCCATCAGACTAGGCCCCCCCAATTCCTACGAGCAGTACTTC
TRBJ2-5 TRBV19 NA NA CASRSGETQYF TGTGCCAGTAGATCCGGGGAGACCCAGTACTTC
TRBJ1-5 TRBV27 NA NA CASRPGSNQPQHF TGTGCCAGCCGTCCCGGAAGCAATCAGCCCCAGCATTTT
TRBJ2-1 TRBV28 NA NA CASSWETGPPGGFF TGTGCCAGCAGTTGGGAAACAGGGCCCCCGGGGGGGTTCTTC
TRBJ2-2 TRBV7-6 NA few CASTPLRGETVTGELFF TGTGCCAGCACCCCACTGAGGGGGGAGACGGTCACCGGGGAGCTGTTTTTT
TRBJ1-5 TRBV30 TRBD1 once CAWAATGMGNQPQHF TGTGCCTGGGCAGCGACAGGGATGGGGAATCAGCCCCAGCATTTT
TRBJ1-2 TRBV24-1 NA NA CATSDGGYGYTF TGTGCCACCAGTGATGGAGGGTATGGCTACACCTTC
TRBJ1-3 TRBV29-1 NA NA CSVGGVLAGTIYF TGCAGCGTGGGAGGGGTTCTGGCTGGCACCATATATTTT
TRBJ2-7 TRBV28 NA NA CASSSGGVLYEQYF TGTGCCAGCAGTTCCGGGGGAGTGCTCTACGAGCAGTACTTC